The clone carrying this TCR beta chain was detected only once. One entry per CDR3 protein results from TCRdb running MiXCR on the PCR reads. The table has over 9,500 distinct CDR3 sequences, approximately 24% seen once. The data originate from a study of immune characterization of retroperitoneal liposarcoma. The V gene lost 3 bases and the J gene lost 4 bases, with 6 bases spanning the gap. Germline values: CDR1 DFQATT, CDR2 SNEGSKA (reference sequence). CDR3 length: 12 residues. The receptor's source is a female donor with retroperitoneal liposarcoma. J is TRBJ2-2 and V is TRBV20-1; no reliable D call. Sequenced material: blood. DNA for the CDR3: TGCAGTGCTAGGTCCGTCACCGGGGAGCTGTTTTTT. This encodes CSARSVTGELFF.